The T cell receptor (beta chain) under discussion was sequenced for a study of control samples from healthy donors and cancer patients. Data came from immunoSEQ multiplex PCR; TCRdb stores just in-frame clones and leaves some out. The repertoire holds 150,000 to 200,000 clones, with roughly 89% as singletons. Sequenced: blood. This clonotype was sampled from a woman between 50 and 59 years old in good health.

The CDR3 here is CASRSAGKADQPQHF. Here the CDR3 DNA reads TGTGCCAGCAGGTCCGCAGGGAAGGCGGATCAGCCCCAGCATTTT. V gene TRBV6-5 combines with J gene TRBJ1-5; a possible D gene is TRBD1 (5 bases). Germline V CDR1 and CDR2: MNHEY, SVGAGI. Trimming left V 6 bases short and J 5 bases short, with 17 bases between. The CDR3 consists of 15 residues.